This paragraph reports one T cell receptor beta chain. Which antigen it targets is not known. There are no base qualities to consult, and no much larger clone falls within one base. Other DNA sequences in this sample translate to the same CDR3. V loses 1 base, J loses 2 bases, and the germline ends lie 5 bases apart. Inclusive of the bounding cysteine and phenylalanine, the CDR3 is 13 residues long. The entry retains the CDR3 DNA only, 39 bases that are in frame from base 1. The germline V gene (reference sequence) gives CDR1 as SEHNR and CDR2 as FQNEAQ. CD8 naive samples consisted of CD45RO-negative cells that were positively selected for CCR7, yielding a CD45RA+CCR7+ population without TemRA cells. The donors were healthy, HIV-negative adults with no recently reported acute infections or vaccinations. Every donor was a Caucasian adult residing in Nashville, Tennessee, USA. Blood was collected by leukapheresis, and PBMCs were isolated by Ficoll-Histopaque density gradient centrifugation and then cryopreserved in liquid nitrogen vapor phase. Purity and quantity of every magnetically sorted T cell population were checked by analytical flow cytometry. Genomic DNA was isolated from each sorted fraction and quantified by UV absorbance on a Nanodrop 2000c.

Using the deep immunoSEQ assay, TCR CDR3 regions were amplified from genomic DNA by multiplex PCR. Extracted genomic DNA from each cell subset was distributed evenly across all wells of several immunoSEQ 96-well plates, and each plate was treated as a replicate. For sorted subsets, each replicate PCR was loaded with approximately 190 ng genomic DNA, equivalent to approximately 27,000 T cell genomes. The purified libraries were quantified using a Qubit 3.0 fluorometer, sized with a Bioanalyzer 2100, and then quantified again using the KAPA Library Quantification kit. Every immunoSEQ 96-well plate was sequenced on a dedicated single-read 150-cycle Illumina NextSeq 550 flow cell. The study's own analysis went as follows. Because the immunoSEQ output held only junctional sequences and lacked quality scores, the filtering could not match the filtering applied to full-length reads. Sequences were annotated with PyIR, a Python wrapper for IgBLAST v1.9, using IMGT germline references to assign V/J genes and CDR3. Reads were filtered out if the reads had weak V/J assignments (E-value above 1e-6), no CDR3, stop codons, out-of-frame junctions, or ambiguous translated residues. V3J clonotypes were defined as sequences sharing an identical inferred V gene, J gene, and CDR3 amino acid sequence. The percentage overlap between two repertoires was calculated by dividing the number of shared unique clonotypes by the size of the smaller repertoire. RTK rarefaction, the Chao1 estimator, and Recon v2.1 estimates of unobserved clonotypes were used to assess repertoire richness. OLGA was used to compute generation probabilities for all TCRbeta clonotypes that the gDNA method yielded from a handful of donors. TCRdb took over this immuneACCESS table, retaining in-frame rearrangements with V and J assigned. Such tables are incomplete; in checked studies, under half of the missing clones stem from an unresolved V gene, and the remainder is unexplained. The V and J calls and clone size are taken from that table; D and trimming were inferred from the DNA. Recorded for this sample are about 2.1 million clones; 80% to 95% of them occurred a single time. About 1.6% of the sample belongs to the ten largest clones.

This record belongs to a study of shared clonotypes between healthy human individuals (dated by TCRdb to between 2020 and 2021). About the full investigation: The cohort included a few men and a couple of women between 18 and 49 years of age. The study deeply sequenced blood TCR repertoires of about 5 healthy adults to estimate repertoire size and the extent of clonotype sharing between individuals. Different laboratories and diverse techniques were used to prepare libraries and sequence TCR repertoires, to increase sequencing depth and limit assay-specific biases. For each donor, three plates each were used for CD4 naive and CD4 memory, two plates were used for CD8 naive, and one plate was used for CD8 memory. Each donor's leukapheresis produced roughly between roughly 0.9 and 8.9 billion PBMCs.

Broader findings and caveats from the paper: Sampling was restricted to blood, and TCR repertoires in tissues likely differ from the TCR repertoires found in blood. Pairwise subsampling led to the expectation that sequencing depth would affect the degree of clonotype sharing among donors. Estimated clonotype richness was generally larger for naive than for memory subsets. Because the study included only a small number of donors, the genetic and exposure-history diversity represented was limited. Rarefaction of sorted-subset datasets indicated incomplete sequencing despite the large sequencing depth. Sharing across a handful of donors was observed for around 4.8% of naive CD4, 3% to 3.5% of naive CD8, over 2% of memory CD4, and around 0.44% of memory CD8 clonotypes. Higher generation probabilities were observed for clonotypes shared by all four sorted-subset donors than for non-shared clonotypes.

In this chain, TRBV7-9 is recombined with TRBJ2-5; the D gene assignment is ambiguous. The clonotype comes from a man in his late teens or twenties in good health. Some clones in this sample may be carry-over from other donors' samples. The sample consisted of naive CD8+ T cells from PBMCs. The cell subset or site label, read with the paper, signifies: CD45RA+CCR7+. The sequenced DNA is TGTGCCAGCAGCTTAGACAGACAAGAGACCCAGTACTTC. This gives the protein CASSLDRQETQYF.